The 24 T cell receptor beta chains in this list originate from one sample, sequenced in a study of CD8+CD57+ T cells in acquired aplastic anemia. TCR beta VDJ and CDR3 were profiled, and genomic DNA was the template. MiXCR, applied by TCRdb to the reads, yields one record per CDR3 protein. Among around 430,000 distinct CDR3 sequences listed, about a third were seen once. Sequenced patients had shown CD8+CD57+ cell expansion by flow cytometry. Sequencing was carried out using sorted CD4+, CD8+, or CD8+CD57+ T cells (not recorded which) from PBMCs. These TCRs come from a human donor with aplastic anemia.

This clonotype was counted at least ten times. The chain couples TRBV7-8 to TRBJ1-1; 9 nucleotides agree with TRBD1. The length of the CDR3 is 15 residues. In germline, CDR1 is SGHVS, CDR2 FQNEAQ. V shed 1 base and J 6 bases; nucleotides not matched to a gene: 6. The CDR3, as DNA: TGTGCCAGCAGCTTAGTTGGGACAGGGTACGCTGAAGCTTTCTTT. Translated, it gives CASSLVGTGYAEAFF.

The chain has TRBV15 and TRBJ1-6; no clear D. Per the germline V gene, CDR1 is LNHNV and CDR2 is YYDKDF (reference sequence). The CDR3 contains 14 residues. V shed 3 bases and J shed 6 bases, with 9 bases lying between them. CDR3 bases: TGTGCCACCAGCAGCTTAAATGGTAATTCACCCCTCCACTTT. It specifies CATSSLNGNSPLHF.

In this sample, this clonotype turned up a few times. As DNA, the CDR3 is TGTGCCAGCAGCCAAGACAGGGGATTAATTGGCTACACCTTC. Amino acid sequence: CASSQDRGLIGYTF. This rearrangement joins TRBV4-2 to TRBJ1-2, with a tentative D call TRBD1 (6 bases). Trimming took 0 bases from V and 7 from J, leaving 12 bases between them. Per germline, CDR1 LGHNA and CDR2 YNFKEQ. CDR3 size: 14 residues.

This clonotype was counted many times. The V gene is TRBV9, the J gene TRBJ2-7, with a possible D match to TRBD2 (5 bases). Germline lookup yields CDR1 SGDLS and CDR2 YYNGEE. The CDR3 consists of 15 residues. V shed 0 bases and J shed 6 bases, with 16 bases lying between them. The CDR3 DNA reads as TGTGCCAGCAGCGTAGCGGTCGGGGTTAGCTCCGAGCAGTACTTC. It encodes CASSVAVGVSSEQYF.

This clonotype has a count of ten or more. The chain combines TRBV7-2 with TRBJ2-5; no clear D. The germline CDR1 and CDR2 sequences are SGHTA and FQGNSA. Trimming took off 5 bases at V and 2 bases at J, with 12 bases between the two ends. The CDR3 is 14 residues long. The CDR3 DNA sequence: TGTGCCAGCAGCGATAAGCGAGGACAAGAGACCCAGTACTTC. The encoded protein is CASSDKRGQETQYF.

This chain connects TRBV19 to TRBJ1-1; unclear D gene. The CDR3 length is 13 residues. Trimming removed 4 bases from V and 3 bases from J, with 9 bases in between. The germline V gene has CDR1 LNHDA and CDR2 SQIVND (reference sequence). CDR3 in DNA: TGTGCCAGTAGTAAACAGAAATACACTGAAGCTTTCTTT. The encoded protein is CASSKQKYTEAFF.

The CDR3 nucleotides are TGTGCCAGCTCACCGTTCGCCCTGAACACTGAAGCTTTCTTT. Its protein is CASSPFALNTEAFF. The chain recombines TRBV25-1 with TRBJ1-1, with D unresolved. Looked up from germline, CDR1 is MGHDK and CDR2 is SYGVNS. The ends were cut back, 8 bases at V and 0 bases at J, with 13 bases in the middle. The CDR3 loop spans 14 amino acids.

The chain has TRBV2 and TRBJ2-2; 7 bases align to TRBD1. CDR3 length: 12 residues. Unmatched junction bases numbered 1, after V lost 6 bases and J lost 6 bases. From germline, CDR1 is SNHLY and CDR2 FYNNEI. In nucleotides, the CDR3 is TGTGCCAGCAGGACAGGGTCCGGGGAGCTGTTTTTT. Its translation: CASRTGSGELFF.

The sample holds many counts of this clonotype. The rearrangement links TRBV7-3 to TRBJ1-6, with D possibly TRBD1 on 6 matching bases. Trimming shortened V by 0 bases and J by 14 bases, and 17 bases separated the two germline ends. From germline, CDR1 is SGHTA and CDR2 FQGTGA. This CDR3 is 15 amino acids long. This CDR3 reads CASSLTGQRQGALHF. CDR3 bases: TGTGCCAGCAGCTTAACGGGACAACGACAAGGGGCCCTCCACTTT.

Concerning this clonotype itself: This could be a read error, since a much larger clone is one nucleotide away. This chain uses TRBV2 with TRBJ2-5; the D is unclear. The CDR3 is made up of 15 amino acids. V lost 7 bases and J lost 9, with 24 bases in between. The V gene's germline CDR1 is SNHLY and CDR2 FYNNEI. This CDR3 is CASTARTVRGSAQYF. The DNA of the CDR3 is TGTGCCAGCACCGCTAGGACGGTACGAGGTTCCGCCCAGTACTTC. Looking up the rest from reference TRBV2 and TRBJ2-5 gives the full variable domain: EPEVTQTPSHQVTQMGQEVILRCVPISNHLYFYWYRQILGQKVEFLVSFYNNEISEKSEIFDDQFSVERPDGSNFTLKIRSTKLEDSAMYFCASTARTVRGSAQYFGPGTRLLVL.

This chain uses TRBV15 with TRBJ2-1; D is unresolved. Germline assignment: CDR1 LNHNV and CDR2 YYDKDF (reference sequence). V lost 1 base to trimming and J lost 6 bases, with 16 bases between them. The CDR3 contains 16 residues. The CDR3 DNA reads TGTGCCACCAGCAGAGCAACGGGCCGAAACCCCAATGAGCAGTTCTTC. Its protein is CATSRATGRNPNEQFF.

This clonotype was picked up many times. V and J are TRBV14 and TRBJ1-2; D remains ambiguous. CDR1 is SGHDN, CDR2 FVKESK, per germline. The CDR3 extends over 15 amino acids. V lost 0 bases and J lost 6, with 14 bases in between. This CDR3 reads CASSQDWTGKDGYTF. CDR3 DNA: TGTGCCAGCAGCCAAGATTGGACTGGCAAAGATGGCTACACCTTC.

V and J are TRBV12-3 or TRBV12-4 and TRBJ1-4; D may be TRBD1 (6 bases). This CDR3 comprises 13 residues. Trimming took 6 bases from V and 5 from J, leaving 10 bases between them. The CDR3 sequence: CASRRDTNEKLFF. The CDR3 DNA is TGTGCCAGCAGAAGGGACACGAATGAAAAACTGTTTTTT.

This clonotype was detected once. V is TRBV29-1 and J is TRBJ1-2; D possibly corresponds to TRBD1 (6 bases). Trimming removed 7 bases at V and 6 bases at J, with 12 bases between. The CDR3 length is 11 residues. Germline values: CDR1 SQVTM, CDR2 ANQGSEA. The CDR3 bases are TGCAGCGGCCTACAGGGAGATGGCTACACCTTC. Translated: CSGLQGDGYTF.

The rearrangement joins TRBV5-1 to TRBJ1-1, with 8 nucleotides matching TRBD1. V lost 0 bases to trimming and J lost 6 bases; unmatched junction nucleotides: 4. There are 14 residues in the CDR3. Germline V gives CDR1 SGHRS, CDR2 YFSETQ. The CDR3 DNA follows: TGCGCCAGCAGCTTGGTGGTACAGGGGGCTGAAGCTTTCTTT. This codes for CASSLVVQGAEAFF.

The J gene is TRBJ1-6, the V gene TRBV2, with 7 bases fitting TRBD1. Germline V gene lookup returns CDR1 SNHLY and CDR2 FYNNEI. The CDR3 loop spans 12 amino acids. V was pared by 2 bases and J by 14 bases, with 3 bases of the junction left unmatched. In DNA form, the CDR3 reads TGTGCCAGCAGTGAACAGGGGGTCACCCTCCACTTT. Translation: CASSEQGVTLHF.

This clonotype was seen repeatedly, ten times or more. The rearrangement uses TRBV20-1 and TRBJ1-5; 11 bases fit TRBD1. The V gene's germline CDR1 is DFQATT and CDR2 SNEGSKA (reference sequence). CDR3 size: 13 residues. V lost 7 bases to trimming and J lost 4 bases; unmatched junction nucleotides: 3. Here the CDR3 reads CSVGTGGNQPQHF. CDR3 coding DNA: TGCAGTGTTGGGACAGGGGGTAATCAGCCCCAGCATTTT.

This clonotype was recorded many times. CDR3 loop: CASSQVKGNSPLHF. The DNA for the CDR3 is TGTGCCAGCAGCCAAGTAAAGGGGAACTCACCCCTCCACTTT. The gene calls are TRBV14 and TRBJ1-6; D perhaps matches TRBD1 (5 bases). This CDR3 has 14 residues. In germline, CDR1 is SGHDN, CDR2 FVKESK. V lost 1 base to trimming and J lost 10 bases, with 11 bases between them.

The sample holds many counts of this clonotype. This sequence joins TRBV2 and TRBJ2-3; perhaps TRBD1 as D (5 bases). Germline V lookup: CDR1 SNHLY, CDR2 FYNNEI. The CDR3 consists of 15 residues. The ends were cut back, 11 bases at V and 4 bases at J, with 22 bases in the middle. CDR3 DNA: TGTGCCGGGGCGGACGGACAACCCATATCAGATACGCAGTATTTT. This gives the protein CAGADGQPISDTQYF.

This clonotype was counted a few times. The chain combines TRBV3-1 with TRBJ1-5, with D possibly TRBD1 on 5 matching bases. CDR1 is LGHDT and CDR2 is YNNKEL in the germline V gene (reference sequence). Between the trimmed V and J ends, which lost 4 bases and 3 bases, there was a span of 10 bases. The CDR3 extends over 14 amino acids. The CDR3 bases are TGTGCCAGCAGCCCGGGACTTGACAATCAGCCCCAGCATTTT. Translating gives CASSPGLDNQPQHF.

This clonotype turned up a few times. The chain combines TRBV7-3 with TRBJ1-3; a possible D gene is TRBD1 (5 bases). Trimming stripped 5 bases from V and 2 bases from J, with 10 bases between. The CDR3 length is 14 residues. In germline, CDR1 is SGHTA, CDR2 FQGTGA. The CDR3 loop is CASSTGTAGNTIYF. The CDR3 region has the DNA TGTGCCAGCAGCACTGGGACCGCTGGAAACACCATATATTTT. Full variable domain (remainder filled in from reference TRBV7-3 and TRBJ1-3): GAGVSQTPSNKVTEKGKYVELRCDPISGHTALYWYRQSLGQGPEFLIYFQGTGAADDSGLPNDRFFAVRPEGSVSTLKIQRTERGDSAVYLCASSTGTAGNTIYFGEGSWLTVV.

This chain uses TRBV10-3 with TRBJ2-7; D remains ambiguous. With 4 bases removed from V and 1 base from J, the gap between germline ends came to 5 bases. Per the germline V gene, CDR1 is ENHRY and CDR2 is SYGVKD. The CDR3 runs to 12 residues. The chain's CDR3 is CAISGQSYEQYF. CDR3 in DNA: TGTGCCATCAGTGGGCAGTCCTACGAGCAGTACTTC.

The chain carries TRBV12-3 or TRBV12-4 and TRBJ1-1; D is perhaps TRBD1 (6 bases). CDR3 length equals 15 residues. V gave up 2 bases and J gave up 4 bases, with 14 bases separating them. The CDR3 region has the DNA TGTGCCAGCAGTTTAAGGGGGGCGCTGGTCACTGAAGCTTTCTTT. Translated: CASSLRGALVTEAFF.

Ten or more counts support this clonotype. The J gene is TRBJ1-6, the V gene TRBV5-6, with D hard to call. CDR1 is SGHDT and CDR2 is YYEEEE in the germline V gene. Deletions cut 1 base from V and 9 bases from J, with 11 bases between. The CDR3 consists of 14 residues. The CDR3 nucleotides read TGTGCCAGCAGCTTGACAGTCGAGGGTTCACCCCTCCACTTT. It is translated as CASSLTVEGSPLHF.